This T cell receptor beta chain comes out of a study of blood T cell repertoires in COVID-19. Turning to the study itself: The United States, Italy and Spain were the sources of the acute and convalescent COVID-19 samples.

Per the original data handling: Reference gene primer amplification gave estimated nucleated cell counts. Produced via immunoSEQ multiplex PCR; TCRdb's table is partial and in-frame only. V and J calls and clone size are copied from that table; D and trimming were computed from the DNA. There are around 40,000 clones in the sample; 70% to 90% occur only once, and approximately 14% lies in the top ten. CDR1 and CDR2 from the germline V gene are SQVTM and ANQGSEA. V was clipped by 5 bases and J by 5 bases, with 3 bases between them. This CDR3 is built from 10 residues. The chain is built from TRBV29-1 and TRBJ1-4, with D unclear. Sequencing was performed on peripheral blood. The clonotype originates from a human donor in a cohort sampled during active COVID-19. The CDR3 nucleotides are TGCAGCGTTCTCAATGAAAAACTGTTTTTT. This gives the protein CSVLNEKLFF.